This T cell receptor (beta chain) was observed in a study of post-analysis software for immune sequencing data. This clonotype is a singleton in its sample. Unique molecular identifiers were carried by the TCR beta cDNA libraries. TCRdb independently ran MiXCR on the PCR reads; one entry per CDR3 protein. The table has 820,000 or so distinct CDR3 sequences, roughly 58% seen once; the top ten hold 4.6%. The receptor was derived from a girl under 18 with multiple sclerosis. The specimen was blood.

This CDR3 reads CASSWRETETQYF. Written as DNA, the CDR3 is TGTGCCAGCAGTTGGAGGGAGACGGAGACCCAGTACTTC. The chain links TRBV27 to TRBJ2-5; D perhaps matches TRBD2 (6 bases). V gave up 4 bases and J gave up 5 bases, with 11 bases separating them. The CDR3 consists of 13 residues. CDR1 and CDR2 from the germline V gene are MNHEY and SMNVEV (reference sequence).